This entry is about one T cell receptor beta chain. There is no known antigen for this receptor. Base-call qualities are not available, and no considerably larger clone is one nucleotide away. For CDR1 and CDR2, the germline V gene lists MGHRA and YSYEKL. There are 15 amino acids in the CDR3, from cysteine to phenylalanine inclusive. The entry retains the CDR3 DNA only, 45 bases that are in frame from base 1. The germline V and J ends show losses of 3 bases and 5 bases respectively, and no gene match explains 7 bases of the junction. These data come from a study of T cell responses to AZD1222 COVID-19 vaccine (dated by TCRdb to the early 2020s). For the wider study: A total of under 250 trial participants underwent TCR sequencing, of whom roughly 210 had received two doses of AZD1222 and 26 had received two doses of the MenACWY control vaccine. Trial participants were enrolled into age subgroups of 18-55, 56-69 and 70-plus years, which contained approximately 150, 28 and 58 TCR-sequenced participants, respectively.

Study-wide conclusions, independent of this receptor: Epitopes outside the regions mutated in the B.1.351 and B.1.1.7 variants were reportedly recognized by nearly half of the unique spike-specific TCRs. The whole spike protein was spanned by vaccine-associated CD4 TCRs, and dominant responses were seen in regions 160-218 and 743-854. The 56-69-year group was small, and its depth increase did not reach significance, likely because of low power. No day 14 peak-response samples were available, so repertoires were characterized only after the peak T cell response. Participants were mostly white British and included more females than males, and it was suggested by the authors that clonal diversity may have been underestimated. Conclusions about previously exposed vaccinees are limited, since just six AZD1222 recipients were seropositive for SARS-CoV-2 at baseline. A significant rise in spike-specific TCR breadth and depth was observed after two AZD1222 doses relative to day 0 and relative to MenACWY recipients.

The CDR3 regions of human TCRbeta chains were analyzed by immunosequencing. Regarding the original processing steps: Repertoire TCRs were matched against a reference library of SARS-CoV-2-specific TCRs generated with the MIRA antigen-specificity platform. Breadth meant the fraction of unique TCRs that were SARS-CoV-2-associated, whereas depth meant the fraction of total T cells that were SARS-CoV-2-associated. Using the MIRA data, each spike-specific TCR was mapped to the spike region that the TCR reacts to and placed in a CD4 or CD8 class. Log10-transformed breadth and depth values were compared by one-way ANOVA with Sidak's multiple comparisons tests. Here the immuneACCESS table is served through TCRdb, limited to in-frame sequences with V and J called. Missing clones are a known gap in these copies; in checked studies unresolved V genes cover under half, and the rest lacks a known reason. Clonal size and the V and J genes are those of that table, whereas D and trimming came from the DNA. The sample includes 180,000 or so clones, with about 93% observed a single time. Around 0.93% of the sample rests with the top ten.

The time point label of this sample denotes: about 28 days (+/-7) after the second vaccine dose. In light of the paper, this sample's treatment or condition label describes: meningococcal conjugate vaccine given as trial control. Vaccinee samples came from UK trials COV001 and COV002, including a single-blind randomized controlled phase 2/3 trial of AZD1222 (ChAdOx1 nCoV-19) in healthy adults. For TCRbeta chain sequencing, PBMC samples from trial participants were taken at day 0 and at day 28 after the second dose. This TCR came from an adult who received the MenACWY meningococcal vaccine as a control. Specimen: peripheral blood, collected 28 days after the second dose of the MenACWY control vaccine. The rearranged segments are TRBV4-1 and TRBJ1-5, with TRBD1 identical over 7 junction bases. The DNA reads as follows: TGCGCCAGCAGCCACCCGACAGGGTCTTATCAGCCCCAGCATTTT. Translated, this gives CASSHPTGSYQPQHF.